Shown below are 20 T cell receptor beta chains from a single sample sequenced in a study of technical replicates of blood from a handful of donors. The method was immunoSEQ multiplex PCR; TCRdb's version includes in-frame clones alone and lacks a portion of them. The sample contains roughly 13,000 clones, 65% to 85% of which appear only once. Sequencing used PBMCs. Receptors originate from a human donor in good health.

This chain joins TRBV6-5 and TRBJ1-2; 7 nucleotides line up with TRBD1. CDR3 length: 15 residues. Germline-derived CDR1 and CDR2 are MNHEY and SVGAGI. Losses at the gene ends were 6 bases for V and 5 bases for J; bases not matched to a gene: 12. The CDR3 DNA follows: TGTGCCAGCAGGCCTTCCGGGACAGACCGATATGGCTACACCTTC. It yields the protein CASRPSGTDRYGYTF.

The V and J genes are TRBV18 and TRBJ1-4; no definite D call. This CDR3 is built from 14 residues. Trimming left V 6 bases short and J 4 bases short, with 12 bases between. In germline, CDR1 is KGHSH, CDR2 LQKENI. The chain's CDR3 is CASSLGRGNEKLFF. CDR3 in DNA: TGTGCCAGCTCCCTCGGACGGGGTAATGAAAAACTGTTTTTT.

The V gene is TRBV28, the J gene TRBJ1-2; the D is unclear. The CDR3 is 12 amino acids. V shed 5 bases and J shed 3 bases, with 7 bases lying between them. CDR1 is MDHEN and CDR2 is SYDVKM in the germline V gene. The CDR3 DNA sequence: TGTGCCAGCAGTCCGGGAGACTATGGCTACACCTTC. Amino acid sequence: CASSPGDYGYTF.

The V gene is TRBV27, the J gene TRBJ2-7; TRBD2 agrees at 15 bases. Germline CDR1 and CDR2: MNHEY and SMNVEV (reference sequence). Trimming at V came to 4 bases and at J to 0 bases, leaving 7 bases not matched to a gene. This CDR3 contains 18 residues. CDR3 coding DNA: TGTGCCAGCAGTTCGGGACTAGCGGGAGGCCTCTTCTCCTACGAGCAGTACTTC. Translation: CASSSGLAGGLFSYEQYF.

The gene calls are TRBV7-2 and TRBJ2-5; 7 positions agree with TRBD2. CDR3 length: 14 residues. V dropped 4 bases and J dropped 2; count of bases not matched to a gene: 4. Germline values: CDR1 SGHTA, CDR2 FQGNSA. This CDR3 is CASSSGGSQETQYF. The CDR3 bases are TGTGCCAGCAGCTCGGGAGGAAGTCAAGAGACCCAGTACTTC.

The chain uses TRBV19 and TRBJ2-1, with 8 bases that match TRBD1. The trim removed 5 bases at V and 2 bases at J, leaving 8 bases unmatched. CDR3 size: 16 residues. Per germline, CDR1 LNHDA and CDR2 SQIVND (reference sequence). The CDR3 region is CASSRPGTGAYNEQFF. CDR3 in DNA: TGTGCCAGTAGTCGCCCCGGGACAGGTGCCTACAATGAGCAGTTCTTC.

This clone was observed once. The rearrangement links TRBV20-1 to TRBJ2-7; TRBD1 is a possible D gene (6 bases). CDR1 is DFQATT and CDR2 is SNEGSKA in the germline V gene (reference sequence). This CDR3 contains 10 residues. Trimming pared 5 bases from V and 8 bases from J, leaving 10 bases between. For the CDR3, the DNA is TGCAGTGCTGCTCAGGGGAAGCAGTACTTC. This gives the protein CSAAQGKQYF.

The CDR3 nucleotides read TGTGCCAGCAGTGAAGCGGAGGGGGCTGGTGGTTCACCCCTCCACTTT. Its translation: CASSEAEGAGGSPLHF. This sequence joins TRBV6-1 and TRBJ1-6; TRBD1 aligns across 7 bases. J gave up 9 bases and V 0 bases, and 8 bases lay outside the gene matches. Germline CDR1 reads MNHNS; CDR2 reads SASEGT. This CDR3 is built from 16 residues.

J is TRBJ2-7 and V is TRBV5-4; 8 bases agree with TRBD2. Trimming at V came to 4 bases and at J to 0 bases, leaving 9 bases not matched to a gene. The CDR3 has 16 amino acids. CDR1 and CDR2 from the germline V gene are SGHNT and YYREEE (reference sequence). The CDR3 DNA is TGTGCCAGCAGCCGGGGGGGGGCAGAAAGCTCCTACGAGCAGTACTTC. It codes for CASSRGGAESSYEQYF.

J is TRBJ2-5 and V is TRBV5-1, with 7 bases that match TRBD1. Trimming took 1 base from V and 2 from J; bases not matched to a gene: 5. The V gene's germline CDR1 is SGHRS and CDR2 YFSETQ. The CDR3 has 15 amino acids. The CDR3 coding sequence is TGCGCCAGCAGCTTGCGATCAGGGGGACAAGAGACCCAGTACTTC. It codes for CASSLRSGGQETQYF.

The V gene is TRBV6-1, the J gene TRBJ1-3; possible D gene TRBD1, 6 bases. This CDR3 comprises 13 residues. The V gene lost 6 bases and the J gene lost 7 bases, with 13 bases spanning the gap. Germline V CDR1 and CDR2: MNHNS, SASEGT. As DNA, the CDR3 is TGTGCCAGCAGCACAGGGAGGGTCAACACCATATATTTT. Translating it yields CASSTGRVNTIYF.

The CDR3 region is CASSESAASGRADTQYF. In nucleotides, the CDR3 is TGCGCCAGCAGTGAGTCGGCGGCTAGCGGGAGGGCAGATACGCAGTATTTT. The chain is built from TRBV10-1 and TRBJ2-3, with 12 bases that match TRBD2. V dropped 0 bases and J dropped 4; count of bases not matched to a gene: 5. The CDR3 is made up of 17 amino acids. Germline lookup yields CDR1 WNHNN and CDR2 SYGVQD (reference sequence).

The CDR3 sequence: CASSRGGQRSSYEQYF. CDR3 nucleotides: TGTGCCAGCAGCCGTGGCGGGCAAAGGAGCTCCTACGAGCAGTACTTC. The chain is built from TRBV7-9 and TRBJ2-7, with D possibly being TRBD2 (5 bases). The germline CDR1 and CDR2 sequences are SEHNR and FQNEAQ (reference sequence). The length of the CDR3 is 16 residues. The germline V and J ends were trimmed by 5 bases and 0 bases, with 17 bases remaining between them. Full variable domain (remainder filled in from reference TRBV7-9 and TRBJ2-7): DTGVSQNPRHKITKRGQNVTFRCDPISEHNRLYWYRQTLGQGPEFLTYFQNEAQLEKSRLLSDRFSAERPKGSFSTLEIQRTEQGDSAMYLCASSRGGQRSSYEQYFGPGTRLTVT.

The chain couples TRBV7-2 to TRBJ2-3; tentative D call: TRBD2 (5 bases). The CDR3 runs to 14 residues. Germline CDR1 reads SGHTA; CDR2 reads FQGNSA. V shed 0 bases and J shed 1 base, with 5 bases lying between them. The DNA for the CDR3 is TGTGCCAGCAGCTTAGCTAGCGGCACAGATACGCAGTATTTT. This codes for CASSLASGTDTQYF. Filled out from reference TRBV7-2 and TRBJ2-3, the complete variable domain reads GAGVSQSPSNKVTEKGKDVELRCDPISGHTALYWYRQSLGQGLEFLIYFQGNSAPDKSGLPSDRFSAERTGGSVSTLTIQRTQQEDSAVYLCASSLASGTDTQYFGPGTRLTVL.

This clone was detected once. Written as DNA, the CDR3 is TGTGCCAGCAGCCCCCTAATGAACACTGAAGCTTTCTTT. It yields the protein CASSPLMNTEAFF. The J gene is TRBJ1-1, the V gene TRBV9; the D is unclear. V was cut by 4 bases and J by 0 bases, with 7 bases left in between. Looked up from germline, CDR1 is SGDLS and CDR2 is YYNGEE. The length of the CDR3 is 13 residues.

This clone came up once. The chain carries TRBV5-8 and TRBJ2-7, with D tentatively TRBD1 (7 bases). The germline CDR1 and CDR2 sequences are SGHTS and YDEGEE. The CDR3 is made up of 18 amino acids. Trimming removed 4 bases from V and 0 bases from J, with 23 bases in between. CDR3 sequence (DNA): TGTGCCAGCAGCCAGGGGGGTGTCTTGGCAGACGACTCCTACGAGCAGTACTTC. Amino acid sequence: CASSQGGVLADDSYEQYF.

The chain joins TRBV7-4 to TRBJ1-5; D might be TRBD1 (6 bases). Germline-derived CDR1 and CDR2 are SGHVT and SQSDAQ. V lost 6 bases to trimming and J lost 3 bases, with 15 bases between them. This CDR3 spans 15 amino acids. CDR3 amino acids: CASRQNTGSNQPQHF. The DNA of the CDR3 is TGTGCCAGCAGGCAAAATACAGGGTCCAATCAGCCCCAGCATTTT.

The chain couples TRBV19 to TRBJ2-3, with D perhaps matching TRBD1 (6 bases). The CDR3 spans 13 residues. Trimming took 4 bases from V and 3 from J, leaving 8 bases between them. The germline V gene has CDR1 LNHDA and CDR2 SQIVND (reference sequence). The chain's CDR3 is CASSNRATDTQYF. The CDR3 coding sequence is TGTGCCAGTAGTAACAGGGCAACAGATACGCAGTATTTT. Using reference TRBV19 and TRBJ2-3 for the parts outside the CDR3, the full variable domain is DGGITQSPKYLFRKEGQNVTLSCEQNLNHDAMYWYRQDPGQGLRLIYYSQIVNDFQKGDIAEGYSVSREKKESFPLTVTSAQKNPTAFYLCASSNRATDTQYFGPGTRLTVL.

V gene TRBV11-2 combines with J gene TRBJ1-2; D gene unclear. Trimming cost V 4 bases and J 2 bases, with 17 bases left between them. From germline, CDR1 is SGHAT and CDR2 FQNNGV. The CDR3 runs to 16 residues. CDR3 region: CASSSPGRQANYGYTF. The CDR3, as DNA: TGTGCCAGCAGCTCTCCTGGTCGGCAGGCCAACTATGGCTACACCTTC.

In DNA, the CDR3 is TGTGCCAGCAGCTTGGGACTAGCGGGAGTACAGTACTTC. Residues: CASSLGLAGVQYF. The gene calls are TRBV11-2 and TRBJ2-7; 14 bases match TRBD2. Trimming at V came to 3 bases and at J to 10 bases, leaving 2 bases not matched to a gene. The germline V gene has CDR1 SGHAT and CDR2 FQNNGV. The CDR3 spans 13 residues. The entire variable domain, with the rest obtained from reference TRBV11-2 and TRBJ2-7, is as follows: EAGVAQSPRYKIIEKRQSVAFWCNPISGHATLYWYQQILGQGPKLLIQFQNNGVVDDSQLPKDRFSAERLKGVDSTLKIQPAKLEDSAVYLCASSLGLAGVQYFGPGTRLTVT.